What follows are 29 T cell receptor beta chains derived from one specimen sequenced in a study of T cells after yellow fever vaccination. A single record per CDR3 protein comes from TCRdb applying MiXCR to the 5' RACE reads. The sample has 200,000 to 300,000 distinct CDR3 sequences, 3.6% seen once. The sequenced sample was PBMCs, obtained 15 days after the yellow fever booster vaccination. The source of these receptors is a man aged 18 to 30 who received the YFV17D yellow fever vaccine.

There are many counts of this clonotype. This chain uses TRBV10-3 with TRBJ2-3; D remains unclear. The germline V gene has CDR1 ENHRY and CDR2 SYGVKD. The length of the CDR3 is 11 residues. With 6 bases removed from V and 1 base from J, the gap between germline ends came to 2 bases. The CDR3 spells CAISRTDTQYF. DNA of the CDR3: TGTGCCATCAGCCGCACAGATACGCAGTATTTT.

There are many counts of this clonotype. This chain uses TRBV20-1 with TRBJ1-1; 8 bases fit TRBD1. J was trimmed by 1 base and V by 2 bases; bases with no gene match: 3. This CDR3 has 14 amino acids. The germline gives CDR1 DFQATT, CDR2 SNEGSKA (reference sequence). In DNA, the CDR3 is TGCAGTGCTAGACAGGGGGCTGAGAACACTGAAGCTTTCTTT. Translation: CSARQGAENTEAFF.

The sample holds many counts of this clonotype. The gene calls are TRBV12-3 or TRBV12-4 and TRBJ1-1; 7 bases map to TRBD1. Trimming cost V 8 bases and J 10 bases; bases outside gene matches: 25. This CDR3 comprises 17 residues. The CDR3 DNA sequence: TGTGCCAGCCGAACCTACGACATTACAGGGGCAAAATATGGAGCTTTCTTT. Translated, it gives CASRTYDITGAKYGAFF.

This clonotype was recorded many times. The chain carries TRBV6-5 and TRBJ1-6, with D uncertain. Germline loops: CDR1 MNHEY, CDR2 SVGAGI. Trimming took 0 bases from V and 8 from J, leaving 14 bases between them. The CDR3 has 16 amino acids. The chain's CDR3 is CASSYSVHRGDSPLHF. The CDR3 DNA reads TGTGCCAGCAGTTACTCGGTCCACCGTGGGGATTCACCCCTCCACTTT.

This clonotype was detected ten times or more. The chain has TRBV7-9 and TRBJ1-5; unclear D gene. V lost 4 bases to trimming and J lost 2 bases, with 9 bases between them. Germline V CDR1 and CDR2: SEHNR, FQNEAQ (reference sequence). The CDR3 is made up of 14 amino acids. The CDR3 loop is CASSSGEGNQPQHF. In DNA, the CDR3 is TGTGCCAGCAGCTCAGGTGAAGGCAATCAGCCCCAGCATTTT.

This clonotype was found many times. The rearrangement joins TRBV5-4 to TRBJ2-4, with D tentatively TRBD1 (6 bases). The V gene lost 0 bases and the J gene lost 1 base, with 11 bases spanning the gap. The CDR3 loop spans 16 amino acids. The germline gives CDR1 SGHNT, CDR2 YYREEE (reference sequence). The CDR3 loop is CASSLGGQFAKNIQYF. The CDR3 DNA reads TGTGCCAGCAGCTTGGGAGGACAGTTCGCCAAAAACATTCAGTACTTC. Full variable domain (outside the CDR3, taken from reference TRBV5-4 and TRBJ2-4): ETGVTQSPTHLIKTRGQQVTLRCSSQSGHNTVSWYQQALGQGPQFIFQYYREEENGRGNFPPRFSGLQFPNYSSELNVNALELDDSALYLCASSLGGQFAKNIQYFGAGTRLSVL.

Ten or more counts support this clonotype. This sequence joins TRBV2 and TRBJ1-2; D gene uncertain. The CDR3 has 11 residues. The V end lost 0 bases, the J end lost 8 bases, and 4 bases lay between the germline ends. CDR1 is SNHLY and CDR2 is FYNNEI in the germline V gene. CDR3 amino acids: CASSEAGGYTF. In DNA, the CDR3 is TGTGCCAGCAGTGAAGCGGGAGGCTACACCTTC.

This clonotype was seen ten or more times. The chain is built from TRBV20-1 and TRBJ2-7; the match to TRBD2 covers 9 bases. In germline, CDR1 is DFQATT, CDR2 SNEGSKA (reference sequence). This CDR3 region has 15 residues. V shed 3 bases and J 0 bases; nucleotides not matched to a gene: 6. DNA of the CDR3: TGCAGTGCTAGTAGGGCTAGCGGGGACTCCTACGAGCAGTACTTC. Translating it yields CSASRASGDSYEQYF.

This clonotype was recorded many times. J is TRBJ2-3 and V is TRBV7-7; 10 bases align to TRBD2. This CDR3 region has 15 residues. The germline gives CDR1 SSHAT, CDR2 FNYEAQ (reference sequence). J lost 4 bases, V lost 5 bases, and 6 bases had no gene match. The CDR3 is CASSPAGGRSDTQYF. The CDR3 DNA is TGTGCCAGCAGCCCAGCGGGGGGGCGATCAGATACGCAGTATTTT.

This clonotype was counted ten times or more. The V and J genes are TRBV4-2 and TRBJ1-2, with a tentative D call TRBD1 (5 bases). The CDR3 totals 17 residues. Deletions cut 0 bases from V and 2 bases from J, with 16 bases between. Looked up from germline, CDR1 is LGHNA and CDR2 is YNFKEQ. DNA of the CDR3: TGTGCCAGCAGCCAAGATGTTGCAGGGATCATCAACTATGGCTACACCTTC. Its translation: CASSQDVAGIINYGYTF.

In its sample, this clonotype was seen many times. The chain is built from TRBV5-1 and TRBJ2-2, with D uncertain. Trimming cost V 0 bases and J 6 bases, with 9 bases left between them. This CDR3 region has 14 residues. CDR1 and CDR2 from the germline V gene are SGHRS and YFSETQ. DNA for the CDR3: TGCGCCAGCAGCTTGGAGGGTCCCCCCGGGGAGCTGTTTTTT. Translated: CASSLEGPPGELFF. The whole variable domain, filled in from reference TRBV5-1 and TRBJ2-2, reads KAGVTQTPRYLIKTRGQQVTLSCSPISGHRSVSWYQQTPGQGLQFLFEYFSETQRNKGNFPGRFSGRQFSNSRSEMNVSTLELGDSALYLCASSLEGPPGELFFGEGSRLTVL.

This clonotype was seen at least ten times. This chain uses TRBV28 with TRBJ2-7; 7 bases are a match to TRBD2. The germline V gene has CDR1 MDHEN and CDR2 SYDVKM. The ends lost 6 bases at V and 5 bases at J; junction bases unmatched: 16. The length of the CDR3 is 16 residues. The CDR3 is CASSPRRGKKVDEQYV. In nucleotides, the CDR3 is TGTGCCAGCAGCCCGAGGCGGGGGAAAAAAGTCGACGAGCAGTACGTC.

The V gene is TRBV12-3 or TRBV12-4, the J gene TRBJ1-5, with 7 bases lining up with TRBD1. V trimming: 1 base; J trimming: 16 bases; junction bases outside the gene matches: 10. This CDR3 contains 13 residues. CDR3 in amino acids: CASSLGPGQLCHF. The CDR3 coding sequence is TGTGCCAGCAGTTTAGGGCCGGGACAGCTCTGCCATTTT.

This clonotype was recorded at least ten times. This chain links TRBV5-1 with TRBJ1-2, with a weak D call TRBD1 (5 bases). Trimming shortened V by 4 bases and J by 3 bases, and 13 bases separated the two germline ends. Germline V gives CDR1 SGHRS, CDR2 YFSETQ. The CDR3 is 14 residues long. Written as DNA, the CDR3 is TGCGCCAGCAGCCCCCAGGGTGGTGACTATGGCTACACCTTC. This encodes CASSPQGGDYGYTF.

This chain connects TRBV5-4 to TRBJ1-1, with D perhaps matching TRBD1 (5 bases). This CDR3 region has 13 residues. V lost 7 bases and J lost 8, with 18 bases in between. Looked up from germline, CDR1 is SGHNT and CDR2 is YYREEE (reference sequence). The CDR3 is CASGGGDPREAFF. The DNA for the CDR3 is TGTGCCAGCGGGGGGGGGGACCCCAGGGAAGCTTTCTTT.

This clonotype was counted at least ten times. The rearrangement links TRBV19 to TRBJ2-5; D is unresolved. Trimming removed 5 bases at V and 5 bases at J, with 15 bases between. This CDR3 region has 14 residues. CDR1 and CDR2 from the germline V gene are LNHDA and SQIVND (reference sequence). This CDR3 is CASSQLPSWETQYF. In DNA, the CDR3 is TGTGCCAGTAGTCAACTACCCTCGTGGGAGACCCAGTACTTC.

This clonotype appeared many times. The chain uses TRBV20-1 and TRBJ2-1; 8 bases fit TRBD1. V gave up 6 bases and J gave up 1 base; unmatched junction bases: 11. The CDR3 covers 16 residues. From germline, CDR1 is DFQATT and CDR2 SNEGSKA (reference sequence). Here the CDR3 reads CSAPSAGGESYNEQFF. The CDR3 DNA sequence: TGCAGTGCCCCTTCAGCAGGGGGCGAATCCTACAATGAGCAGTTCTTC.

This clonotype occurred many times. The gene calls are TRBV7-3 and TRBJ2-2, with 10 positions matching TRBD2. Per the germline V gene, CDR1 is SGHTA and CDR2 is FQGTGA. This CDR3 contains 18 residues. V dropped 1 base and J dropped 5; count of bases not matched to a gene: 10. The CDR3 nucleotides read TGTGCCAGCAGCTTAAAACCTCTCCTAGCGGGGGATACCGGGGAGCTGTTTTTT. Its protein is CASSLKPLLAGDTGELFF.

This clonotype showed up just a few times. The chain couples TRBV7-2 to TRBJ1-2; D call uncertain. The CDR3 has 15 residues. The ends were cut back, 3 bases at V and 2 bases at J, with 13 bases in the middle. Germline V lookup: CDR1 SGHTA, CDR2 FQGNSA. CDR3 nucleotide sequence: TGTGCCAGCAGCTTTGGAGCCACCGGCAACTATGGCTACACCTTC. This translates into CASSFGATGNYGYTF.

This clonotype showed up many times. The V gene is TRBV20-1, the J gene TRBJ2-2; TRBD1 agrees at 11 bases. The CDR3 covers 17 residues. Germline-derived CDR1 and CDR2 are DFQATT and SNEGSKA (reference sequence). Trimming took 2 bases from V and 2 from J; bases not matched to a gene: 7. The CDR3 bases are TGCAGTGCTAGATCCTGGACAGGGGGCTATAACACCGGGGAGCTGTTTTTT. This sequence encodes CSARSWTGGYNTGELFF.

This clonotype was recorded many times. The CDR3 sequence is CASSPTEADTEAFF. The DNA of the CDR3 is TGTGCCAGCTCACCGACAGAGGCGGACACTGAAGCTTTCTTT. The V call is TRBV18, the J call TRBJ1-1; perhaps TRBD1 as D (5 bases). The CDR3 loop spans 14 amino acids. Germline lookup yields CDR1 KGHSH and CDR2 LQKENI. The V end was cut by 3 bases, the J end by 3 bases, with 11 bases between.

There are many counts of this clonotype. V usage is TRBV20-1 and J usage is TRBJ2-7; D unresolved. Germline assignment: CDR1 DFQATT and CDR2 SNEGSKA (reference sequence). The V end lost 5 bases, the J end lost 1 base, and 9 bases lay between the germline ends. CDR3 size: 12 residues. The DNA of the CDR3 is TGCAGTGCTCCTTTGGGTTCCTACGAGCAGTACTTC. This encodes CSAPLGSYEQYF.

This clonotype was detected ten times or more. This chain links TRBV29-1 with TRBJ1-1, with TRBD1 identical over 9 bases. The V gene end was trimmed by 6 bases and the J gene end by 4 bases; junction bases not matched to a gene: 3. Per germline, CDR1 SQVTM and CDR2 ANQGSEA. This CDR3 region has 12 residues. CDR3 region: CSVGQGGTEAFF. CDR3 nucleotide sequence: TGCAGCGTGGGACAGGGTGGCACTGAAGCTTTCTTT.

This clonotype was observed many times. The CDR3 bases are TGTGCCAGCAGCTTAGGTTCAGGGAATGGCTACACCTTC. As protein: CASSLGSGNGYTF. The chain couples TRBV13 to TRBJ1-2, with D perhaps matching TRBD1 (5 bases). V was trimmed by 0 bases and J by 6 bases, leaving 8 bases between them. Germline CDR1 and CDR2: PRHDT and FYEKMQ (reference sequence). The CDR3 runs to 13 residues.

This clonotype showed up many times. This chain links TRBV21-1 with TRBJ1-5. TRBV21-1 is an annotated pseudogene. The CDR3 contains 13 residues. CDR3 nucleotide sequence: TGTGCCAGCAGCACGAAGGACGGTCAGCCCCAGCATTTT. Protein product: CASSTKDGQPQHF.

This clonotype was seen at least ten times. The CDR3 loop is CASRQTDFYGYTF. The CDR3, as DNA: TGTGCCTCGAGGCAGACCGACTTCTATGGCTACACCTTC. V is TRBV10-3 and J is TRBJ1-2; D is undetermined. The CDR3 is 13 amino acids. V lost 11 bases, J lost 4 bases, and 17 bases lay in between. CDR1 and CDR2 (germline): ENHRY, SYGVKD.

Ten or more counts support this clonotype. The CDR3 nucleotides are TGTGCCTGGAGCAAAAACGGGGAGCTGTTTTTT. The encoded protein is CAWSKNGELFF. The genes are TRBV30 and TRBJ2-2; the D is unclear. The CDR3 is 11 amino acids. V gave up 3 bases and J gave up 7 bases, with 6 bases separating them. Germline lookup yields CDR1 GTSNPN and CDR2 SVGIG (reference sequence).

This clonotype came up many times. CDR3 sequence: CASSLWDHSSYNSPLHF. CDR3 DNA sequence: TGTGCCAGCAGTTTATGGGACCACAGCTCCTATAATTCACCCCTCCACTTT. This chain joins TRBV12-3 or TRBV12-4 and TRBJ1-6, with D possibly being TRBD1 (5 bases). The V end lost 2 bases, the J end lost 0 bases, and 11 bases lay between the germline ends. The CDR3 spans 17 residues.

A note on this clonotype: This clone may be a read error of a much larger clone one base away. The rearrangement links TRBV20-1 to TRBJ2-1, with TRBD2 matching 7 bases. The CDR3 runs to 15 residues. Looked up from germline, CDR1 is DFQATT and CDR2 is SNEGSKA (reference sequence). Trimming took 2 bases from V and 8 from J; bases not matched to a gene: 12. CDR3 sequence (DNA): TGCAGTGCTAGACTCCCAGCGGGGCCACTATATGAGCAGTTCTTC. Translated, it gives CSARLPAGPLYEQFF.